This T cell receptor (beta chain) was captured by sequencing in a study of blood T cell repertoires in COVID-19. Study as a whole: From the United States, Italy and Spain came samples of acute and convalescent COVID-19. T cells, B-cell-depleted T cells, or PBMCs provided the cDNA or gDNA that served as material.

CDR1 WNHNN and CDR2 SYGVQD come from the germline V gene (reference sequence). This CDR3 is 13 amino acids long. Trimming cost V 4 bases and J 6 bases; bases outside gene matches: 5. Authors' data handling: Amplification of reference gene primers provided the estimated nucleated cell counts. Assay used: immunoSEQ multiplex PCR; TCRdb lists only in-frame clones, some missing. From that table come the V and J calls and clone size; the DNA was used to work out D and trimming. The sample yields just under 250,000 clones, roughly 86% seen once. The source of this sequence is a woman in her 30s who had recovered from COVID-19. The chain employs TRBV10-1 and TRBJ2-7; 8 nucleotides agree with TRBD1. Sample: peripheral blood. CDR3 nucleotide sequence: TGCGCCAGCAGTGGGACAGGGAGCGGCGAGCAGTACTTC. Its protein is CASSGTGSGEQYF.